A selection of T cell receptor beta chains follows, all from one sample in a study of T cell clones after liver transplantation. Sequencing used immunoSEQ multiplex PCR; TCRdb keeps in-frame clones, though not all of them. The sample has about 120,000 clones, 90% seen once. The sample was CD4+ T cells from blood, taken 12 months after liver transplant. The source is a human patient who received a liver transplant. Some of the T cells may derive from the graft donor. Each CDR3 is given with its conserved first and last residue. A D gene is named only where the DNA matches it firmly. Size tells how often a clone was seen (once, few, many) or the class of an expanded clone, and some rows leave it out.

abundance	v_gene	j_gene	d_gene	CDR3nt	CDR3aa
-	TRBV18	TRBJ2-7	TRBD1	TGTGCCAGCTCACCAGCGGGACAGGGGGCATCCGAGCAGTACTTC	CASSPAGQGASEQYF
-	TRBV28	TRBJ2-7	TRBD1	TGTGCCAGCAGGACAGGGGGCGCCTACGAGCAGTACTTC	CASRTGGAYEQYF
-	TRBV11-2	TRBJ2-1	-	TGTGCCAGCAGCTTCTCTGAACCTAATGAGCAGTTCTTC	CASSFSEPNEQFF
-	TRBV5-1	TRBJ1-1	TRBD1	TGCGCCAGCAGCTTGCGGACAGGGGGCATGACTGAAGCTTTCTTT	CASSLRTGGMTEAFF
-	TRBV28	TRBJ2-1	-	TGTGCCAGCAAGGGTTGGGCAGCGGATAGCTCCTACAATGAGCAGTTCTTC	CASKGWAADSSYNEQFF
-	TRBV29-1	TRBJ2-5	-	TGCAGCGTAATGATCTCTCAGGGAGAGACCCAGTACTTC	CSVMISQGETQYF
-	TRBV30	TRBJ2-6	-	TGTGCCTGGAGTGTCCCGCAGCTTAACTCTGGGGCCAACGTCCTGACTTTC	CAWSVPQLNSGANVLTF
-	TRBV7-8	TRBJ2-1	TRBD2	TGTGCCAGCAGCCTCGGACTAGCGGGGTACAATGAGCAGTTCTTC	CASSLGLAGYNEQFF
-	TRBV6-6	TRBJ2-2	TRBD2	TGTGCCAGCAGTTTTAGCGGGAGGACGAACACCGGGGAGCTGTTTTTT	CASSFSGRTNTGELFF
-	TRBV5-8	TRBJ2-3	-	TGTGCCAGCAGCTTGGAACAGATCGATACCCAGTATTTT	CASSLEQIDTQYF
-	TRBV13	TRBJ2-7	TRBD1	TGTGCCAGCAGCACCGGGACAGGAGTTTCCTACGAGCAGTACTTC	CASSTGTGVSYEQYF
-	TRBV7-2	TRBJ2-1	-	TGTGCCAGCAGCTTACAAGTGGCGGCAGCCCCTGGCAATGAGCAGTTCTTC	CASSLQVAAAPGNEQFF
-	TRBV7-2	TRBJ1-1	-	TGTGCCAGCAGCGATTATTTGGTCGAGGTTTTGGGCACTGAAGCTTTCTTT	CASSDYLVEVLGTEAFF
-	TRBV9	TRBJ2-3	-	TGTGCCAGCAGCGTAGAATCTGATACGCAGTATTTT	CASSVESDTQYF
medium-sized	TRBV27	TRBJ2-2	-	TGTGCCAGCAGTTTAGCGACGCAAGCCCGGGAGCTGTTTTTT	CASSLATQARELFF
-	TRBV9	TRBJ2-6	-	TGTGCCAGCAGCACGCAACAAGGGGGGGTGACCAACGTCCTGACTTTC	CASSTQQGGVTNVLTF
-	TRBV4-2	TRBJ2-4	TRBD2	TGTGCCAGCACCCGGGAGGGCGGCACCAAAAACATTCAGTACTTC	CASTREGGTKNIQYF
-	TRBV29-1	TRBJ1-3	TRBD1	TGCAGCGGCATCAAGACAGGGCTGGGCGGAAACACCATATATTTT	CSGIKTGLGGNTIYF
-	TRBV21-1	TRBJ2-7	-	TGTGCCAGCAGCAAACGGGACTCAACCTACGAGCAGTACTTC	CASSKRDSTYEQYF
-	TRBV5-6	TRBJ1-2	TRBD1	TGTGCCAGCAGCTCTCACGACAGGGCCGGGAACTATGGCTACACCTTC	CASSSHDRAGNYGYTF
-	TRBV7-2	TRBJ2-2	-	TGTGCCAGCAGCCCGGGGAACACCGGGGAGCTGTTTTTT	CASSPGNTGELFF
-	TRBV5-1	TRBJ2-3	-	TGCGCCAGCAGCTTGGGCCCAACAGATACGCAGTATTTT	CASSLGPTDTQYF
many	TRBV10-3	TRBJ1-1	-	TGTGCCATCAGTGAGTCTAACAGGAACACTGAAGCTTTCTTT	CAISESNRNTEAFF
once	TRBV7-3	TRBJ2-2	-	TGTGCCAGCAGCCCGATAAGTACGGGGGAGCTGTTTTTT	CASSPISTGELFF
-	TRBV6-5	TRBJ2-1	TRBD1	TGTGCCAGCAGGGGGGACAGGGGACGATGGCAGTTCTTC	CASRGDRGRWQFF
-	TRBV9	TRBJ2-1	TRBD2	TGTGCCAGCAGCGTAGGAGGCCTAGCGGGACTCCATGAGCAGTTCTTC	CASSVGGLAGLHEQFF
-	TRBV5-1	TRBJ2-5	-	TGCGCCAGCAGCTTGGAACGGGTCGGAGAGACCCAGTACTTC	CASSLERVGETQYF
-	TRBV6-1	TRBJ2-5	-	TGTGCCAGCAGTGTTAGAGGGGCTCTCCTGGGAGAGACCCAGTACTTC	CASSVRGALLGETQYF
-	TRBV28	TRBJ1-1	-	TGTGCCAGCAGCCTCCCGGGGCCCACTGAAGCTTTCTTT	CASSLPGPTEAFF
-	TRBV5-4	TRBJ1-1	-	TGTGCCAGCAGCTTGGAGGTTAGGAACACTGAAGCTTTCTTT	CASSLEVRNTEAFF
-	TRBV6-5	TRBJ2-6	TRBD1	TGTGCCAGCAGTTACCGACAGGGGTCCGGGGCCAACGTCCTGACTTTC	CASSYRQGSGANVLTF
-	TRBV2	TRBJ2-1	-	TGTGCCACGACAGCCTACAATGAGCAGTTCTTC	CATTAYNEQFF
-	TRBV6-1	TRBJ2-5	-	TGTGCCAGCAGTGGCCACTCGCTAAAAAGAGAGACCCAGTACTTC	CASSGHSLKRETQYF
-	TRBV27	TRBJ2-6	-	TGTGCCAGCAGTTTAAGGGCCAGCTCGGGTGTGGCCAACGTCCTGACTTTC	CASSLRASSGVANVLTF
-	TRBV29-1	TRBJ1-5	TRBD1	TGCAGCGTCCCTTCGGGTAAGACAGGGAATCAGCCCCAGCATTTT	CSVPSGKTGNQPQHF
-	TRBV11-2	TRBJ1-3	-	TGTGCCAGCAGCTTAGGGCAGGGGCACTCTGGAAACACCATATATTTT	CASSLGQGHSGNTIYF
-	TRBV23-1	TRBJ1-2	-	TGCTCCCTCTCGGGGGGAGAATATGGCTACACCTTC	CSLSGGEYGYTF
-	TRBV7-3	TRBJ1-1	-	TGTGCCAGCAGCTTAACCACACAGGGTACTGAAGCTTTCTTT	CASSLTTQGTEAFF
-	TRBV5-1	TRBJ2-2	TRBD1	TGCGCCAGCAGCCCACAGCCTGACAGGGTGGACACCGGGGAGCTGTTTTTT	CASSPQPDRVDTGELFF
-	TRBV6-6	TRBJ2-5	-	TGTGCCAGCAGCCGAGAGACCCAGTACTTC	CASSRETQYF
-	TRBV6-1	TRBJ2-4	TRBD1	TGTGCCAGCAGTGAAATGGACAGGGGTCCCAAAAACATTCAGTACTTC	CASSEMDRGPKNIQYF
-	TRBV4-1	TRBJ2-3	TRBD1	TGCGCCAGCACGGGGACAGGGCGGGATACGCAGTATTTT	CASTGTGRDTQYF
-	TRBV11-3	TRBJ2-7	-	TGTGCCAGCAGCCTCTCCGGGACAATATCCTACGAGCAGTACTTC	CASSLSGTISYEQYF
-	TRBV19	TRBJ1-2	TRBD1	TGTGCCAGTAGTATCGGACAGGGGGCACCCTATGGCTACACCTTC	CASSIGQGAPYGYTF
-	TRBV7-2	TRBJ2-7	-	TGTGCCAGCAGCTTAAGTGGGTCCTACGAGCAGTACTTC	CASSLSGSYEQYF
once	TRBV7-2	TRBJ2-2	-	TGTGCCAGCAGCTTAGTGGCGGGATCGAACACCGGGGAGCTGTTTTTT	CASSLVAGSNTGELFF
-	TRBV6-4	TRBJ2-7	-	TGTGCCAGCAGTGACAAGCAGTACTTC	CASSDKQYF
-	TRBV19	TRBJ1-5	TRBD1	TGTGCCAGTGGGACAGGGTTACTTAGCAATCAGCCCCAGCATTTT	CASGTGLLSNQPQHF
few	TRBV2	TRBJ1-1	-	TGTGCCAGCAGAGCTAATACACAGATGAACACTGAAGCTTTCTTT	CASRANTQMNTEAFF
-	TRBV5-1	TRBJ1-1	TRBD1	TGCGCCAGCAGCTTGAGGACAGGGGGGACGAGTGAAGCTTTCTTT	CASSLRTGGTSEAFF
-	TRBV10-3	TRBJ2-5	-	TGTGCCATCAGTGAGAACCGGGATCTCCAAGAGACCCAGTACTTC	CAISENRDLQETQYF
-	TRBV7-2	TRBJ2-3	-	TGTGCCAGCAGCTCCAGGACAGGCACAGATACGCAGTATTTT	CASSSRTGTDTQYF
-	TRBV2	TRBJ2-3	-	TGTGCCAGCTACCGAGCTGGCACAGATACGCAGTATTTT	CASYRAGTDTQYF
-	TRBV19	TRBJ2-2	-	TGTGCCAGTAGTGAAGGAGGGCCCGGGGAGCTGTTTTTT	CASSEGGPGELFF
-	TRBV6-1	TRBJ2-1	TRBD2	TGTGCCAGCAGTTCGGGACTAGCCGGGATGCATGAGCAGTTCTTC	CASSSGLAGMHEQFF
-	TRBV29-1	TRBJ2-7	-	TGCAGCGTTAAACAGGGAAATAGGGACGAGCAGTACTTC	CSVKQGNRDEQYF
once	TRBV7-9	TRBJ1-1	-	TGTGCCAGCAGCGCCGTACAGGGTGGGAACACTGAAGCTTTCTTT	CASSAVQGGNTEAFF